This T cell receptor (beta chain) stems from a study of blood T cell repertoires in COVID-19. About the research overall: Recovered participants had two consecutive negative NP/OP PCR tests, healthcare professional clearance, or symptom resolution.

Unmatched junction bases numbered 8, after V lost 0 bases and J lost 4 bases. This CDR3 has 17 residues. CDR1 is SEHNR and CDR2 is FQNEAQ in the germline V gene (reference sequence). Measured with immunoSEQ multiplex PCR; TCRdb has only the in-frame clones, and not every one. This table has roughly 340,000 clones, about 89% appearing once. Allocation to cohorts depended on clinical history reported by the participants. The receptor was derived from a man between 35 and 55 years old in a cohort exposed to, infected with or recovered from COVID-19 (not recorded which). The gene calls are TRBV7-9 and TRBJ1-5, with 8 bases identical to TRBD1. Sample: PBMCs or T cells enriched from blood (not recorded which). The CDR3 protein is CASSLATGTGTNQPQHF. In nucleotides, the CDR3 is TGTGCCAGCAGCTTAGCGACCGGGACAGGCACAAATCAGCCCCAGCATTTT.